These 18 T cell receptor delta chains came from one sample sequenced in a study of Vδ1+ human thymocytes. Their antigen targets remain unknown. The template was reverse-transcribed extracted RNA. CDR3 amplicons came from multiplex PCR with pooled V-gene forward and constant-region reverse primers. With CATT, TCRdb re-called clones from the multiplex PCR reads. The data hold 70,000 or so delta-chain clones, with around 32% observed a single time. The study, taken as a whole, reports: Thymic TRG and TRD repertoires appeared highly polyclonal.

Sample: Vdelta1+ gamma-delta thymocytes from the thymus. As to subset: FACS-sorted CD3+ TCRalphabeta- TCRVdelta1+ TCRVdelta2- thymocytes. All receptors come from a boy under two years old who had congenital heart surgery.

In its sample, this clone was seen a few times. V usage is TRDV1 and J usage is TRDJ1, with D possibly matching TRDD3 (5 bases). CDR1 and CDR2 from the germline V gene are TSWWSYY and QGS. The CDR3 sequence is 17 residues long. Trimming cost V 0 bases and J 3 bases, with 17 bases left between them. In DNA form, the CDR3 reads TGTGCTCTTGGGGAACTTAGCGGGGAAACGGGACCCGATAAACTCATCTTT. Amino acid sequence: CALGELSGETGPDKLIF.

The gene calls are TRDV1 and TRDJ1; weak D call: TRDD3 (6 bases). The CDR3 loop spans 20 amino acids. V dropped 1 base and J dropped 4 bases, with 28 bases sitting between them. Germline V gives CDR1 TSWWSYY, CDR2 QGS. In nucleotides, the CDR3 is TGTGCTCTTGGGGAACGGCGGTGGGGGTACATGGTACGCTTGAACGATAAACTCATCTTT. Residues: CALGERRWGYMVRLNDKLIF.

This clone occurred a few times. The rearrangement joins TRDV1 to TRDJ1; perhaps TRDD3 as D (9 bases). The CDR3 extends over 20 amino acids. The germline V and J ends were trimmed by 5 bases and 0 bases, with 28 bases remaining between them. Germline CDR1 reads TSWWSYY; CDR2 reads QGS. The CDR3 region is CALGLAFLRGIPPYTDKLIF. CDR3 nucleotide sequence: TGTGCTCTTGGGTTGGCCTTCCTAAGGGGGATACCCCCGTACACCGATAAACTCATCTTT.

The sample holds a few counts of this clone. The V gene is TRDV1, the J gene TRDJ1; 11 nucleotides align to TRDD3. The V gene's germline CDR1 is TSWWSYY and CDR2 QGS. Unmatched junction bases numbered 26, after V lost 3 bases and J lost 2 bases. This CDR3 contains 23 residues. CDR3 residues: CALGDHFFLSDYWGISSTDKLIF. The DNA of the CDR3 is TGTGCTCTTGGGGATCACTTTTTCCTCTCTGATTACTGGGGGATAAGCTCTACCGATAAACTCATCTTT.

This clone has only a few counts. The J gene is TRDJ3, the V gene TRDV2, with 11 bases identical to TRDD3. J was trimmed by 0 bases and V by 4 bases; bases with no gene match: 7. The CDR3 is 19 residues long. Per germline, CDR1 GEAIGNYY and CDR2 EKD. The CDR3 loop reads CACELGDTPSSWDTRQMFF. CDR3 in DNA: TGTGCCTGTGAGCTGGGGGATACTCCGAGCTCCTGGGACACCCGACAGATGTTTTTC.

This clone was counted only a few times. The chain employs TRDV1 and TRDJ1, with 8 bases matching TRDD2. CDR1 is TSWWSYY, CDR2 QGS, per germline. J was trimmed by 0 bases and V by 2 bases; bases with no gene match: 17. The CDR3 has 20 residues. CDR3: CALGESPRFLQKGHTDKLIF. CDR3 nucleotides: TGTGCTCTTGGGGAATCCCCACGCTTCCTACAAAAGGGACACACCGATAAACTCATCTTT.

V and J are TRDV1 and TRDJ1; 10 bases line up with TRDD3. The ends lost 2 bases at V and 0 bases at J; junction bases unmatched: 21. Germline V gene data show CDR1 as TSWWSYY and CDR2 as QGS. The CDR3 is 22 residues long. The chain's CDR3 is CALGETRSSPGGYEIYTDKLIF. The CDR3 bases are TGTGCTCTTGGGGAAACCAGGTCTTCCCCGGGGGGATACGAAATATACACCGATAAACTCATCTTT.

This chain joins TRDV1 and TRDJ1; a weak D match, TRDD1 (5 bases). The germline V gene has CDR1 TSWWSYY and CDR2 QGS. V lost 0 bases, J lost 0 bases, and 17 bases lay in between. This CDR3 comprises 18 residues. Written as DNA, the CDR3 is TGTGCTCTTGGGGAACTAGTGAATAGCGAAAGGGACACCGATAAACTCATCTTT. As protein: CALGELVNSERDTDKLIF.

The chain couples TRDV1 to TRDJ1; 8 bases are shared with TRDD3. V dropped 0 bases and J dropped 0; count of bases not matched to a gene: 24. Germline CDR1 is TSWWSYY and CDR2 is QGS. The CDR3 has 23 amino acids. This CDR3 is CALGELHPPTEEVGIHYTDKLIF. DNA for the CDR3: TGTGCTCTTGGGGAACTTCACCCCCCTACTGAAGAGGTGGGGATACATTACACCGATAAACTCATCTTT.

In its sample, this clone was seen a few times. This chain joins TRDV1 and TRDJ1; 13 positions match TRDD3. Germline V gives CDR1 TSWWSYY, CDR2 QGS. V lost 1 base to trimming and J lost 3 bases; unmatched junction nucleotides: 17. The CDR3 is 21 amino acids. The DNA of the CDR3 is TGTGCTCTTGGGGAACGGCCGGAGATACTGGGGGATACGCTGAAACCCGATAAACTCATCTTT. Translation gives CALGERPEILGDTLKPDKLIF.

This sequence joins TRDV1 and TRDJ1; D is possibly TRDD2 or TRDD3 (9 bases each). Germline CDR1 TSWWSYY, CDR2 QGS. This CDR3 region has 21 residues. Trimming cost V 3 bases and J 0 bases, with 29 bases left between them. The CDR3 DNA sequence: TGTGCTCTTGGGGAGCCCTTCCTACCCTTTACTGGGGGACCTTACACCGATAAACTCATCTTT. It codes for CALGEPFLPFTGGPYTDKLIF.

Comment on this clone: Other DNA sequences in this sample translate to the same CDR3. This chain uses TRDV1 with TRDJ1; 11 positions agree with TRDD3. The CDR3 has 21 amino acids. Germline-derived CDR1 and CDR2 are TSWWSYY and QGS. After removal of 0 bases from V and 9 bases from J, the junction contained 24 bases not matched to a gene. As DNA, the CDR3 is TGTGCTCTTGGGGAACTAAGGATCCCCAAACACTGGGGGATAATACCGAGGGAACTCATCTTT. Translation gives CALGELRIPKHWGIIPRELIF.

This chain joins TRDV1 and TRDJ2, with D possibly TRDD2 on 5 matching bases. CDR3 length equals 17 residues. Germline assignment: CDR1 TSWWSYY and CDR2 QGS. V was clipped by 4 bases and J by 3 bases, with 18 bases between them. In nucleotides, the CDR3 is TGTGCTCTTGGGGCCCACTTCCCCCCGGGGCTGACAGCACAACTCTTCTTT. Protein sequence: CALGAHFPPGLTAQLFF.

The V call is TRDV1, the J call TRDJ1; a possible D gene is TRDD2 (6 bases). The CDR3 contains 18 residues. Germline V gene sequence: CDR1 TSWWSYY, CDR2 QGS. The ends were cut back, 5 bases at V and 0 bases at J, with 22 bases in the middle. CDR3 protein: CALGPPLPAYTYTDKLIF. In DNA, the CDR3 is TGTGCTCTTGGGCCCCCTCTTCCTGCGTATACGTACACCGATAAACTCATCTTT.

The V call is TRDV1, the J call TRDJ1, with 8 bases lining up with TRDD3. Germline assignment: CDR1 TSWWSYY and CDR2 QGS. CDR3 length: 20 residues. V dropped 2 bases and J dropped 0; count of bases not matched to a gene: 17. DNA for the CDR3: TGTGCTCTTGGGGAATTCGGGGTAACCCTGGGGGACCGACACACCGATAAACTCATCTTT. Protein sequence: CALGEFGVTLGDRHTDKLIF.

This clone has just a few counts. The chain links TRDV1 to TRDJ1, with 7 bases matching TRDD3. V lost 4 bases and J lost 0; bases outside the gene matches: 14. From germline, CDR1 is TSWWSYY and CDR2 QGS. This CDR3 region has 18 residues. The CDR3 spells CALGGNHFPGGYTDKLIF. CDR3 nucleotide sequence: TGTGCTCTTGGGGGAAATCACTTCCCTGGGGGGTACACCGATAAACTCATCTTT.

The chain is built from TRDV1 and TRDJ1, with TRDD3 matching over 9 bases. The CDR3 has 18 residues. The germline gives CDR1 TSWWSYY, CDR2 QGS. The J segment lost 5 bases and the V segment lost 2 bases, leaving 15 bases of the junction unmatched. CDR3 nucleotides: TGTGCTCTTGGGGAAGGTTCCCGGACTGGGGGAATGGGAGATAAACTCATCTTT. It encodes CALGEGSRTGGMGDKLIF.

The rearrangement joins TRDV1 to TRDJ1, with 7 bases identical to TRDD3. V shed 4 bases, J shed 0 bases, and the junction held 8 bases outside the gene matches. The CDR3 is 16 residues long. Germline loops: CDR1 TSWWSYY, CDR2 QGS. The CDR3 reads CALGGTGDRYTDKLIF. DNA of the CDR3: TGTGCTCTTGGGGGTACTGGGGACAGATACACCGATAAACTCATCTTT.